This TCR beta chain was documented in a study of cytomegalovirus exposure and HLA in healthy donors. The V gene lost 4 bases and the J gene lost 4 bases, with 9 bases spanning the gap. This CDR3 has 13 residues. CDR1 and CDR2 from the germline V gene are SGHNT and YYREEE (reference sequence). The study ran its PCR with 60 Vbeta and 13 Jbeta primers. Sequencing was performed with immunoSEQ multiplex PCR; in TCRdb, only in-frame clones are kept and a portion is missing. The sample includes about 180,000 clones, 80% of them seen just once. In its sample, this clone was seen once. The TCR comes from a girl between 10 and 17 years old in good health and CMV-seropositive. Source material: PBMCs. J is TRBJ2-1 and V is TRBV5-4; TRBD1 might be the D (6 bases). The chain's CDR3 is CASSTDRYNEQFF. The CDR3 DNA is TGTGCCAGCAGCACGGACAGATACAATGAGCAGTTCTTC.